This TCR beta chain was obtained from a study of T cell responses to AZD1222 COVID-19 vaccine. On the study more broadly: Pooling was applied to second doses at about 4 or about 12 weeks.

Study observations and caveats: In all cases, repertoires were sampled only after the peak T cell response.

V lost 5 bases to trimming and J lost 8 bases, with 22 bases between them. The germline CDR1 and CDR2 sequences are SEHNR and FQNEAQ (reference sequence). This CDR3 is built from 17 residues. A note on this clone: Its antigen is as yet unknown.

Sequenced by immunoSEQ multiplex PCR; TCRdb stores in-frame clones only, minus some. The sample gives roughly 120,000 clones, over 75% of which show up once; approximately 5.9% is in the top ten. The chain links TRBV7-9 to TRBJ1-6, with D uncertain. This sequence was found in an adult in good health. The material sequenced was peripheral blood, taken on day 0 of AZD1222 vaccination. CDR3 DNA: TGTGCCAGCAGCCCCGGATGGGGTTTGGATGAGGATTCACCCCTCCACTTT. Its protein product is CASSPGWGLDEDSPLHF.